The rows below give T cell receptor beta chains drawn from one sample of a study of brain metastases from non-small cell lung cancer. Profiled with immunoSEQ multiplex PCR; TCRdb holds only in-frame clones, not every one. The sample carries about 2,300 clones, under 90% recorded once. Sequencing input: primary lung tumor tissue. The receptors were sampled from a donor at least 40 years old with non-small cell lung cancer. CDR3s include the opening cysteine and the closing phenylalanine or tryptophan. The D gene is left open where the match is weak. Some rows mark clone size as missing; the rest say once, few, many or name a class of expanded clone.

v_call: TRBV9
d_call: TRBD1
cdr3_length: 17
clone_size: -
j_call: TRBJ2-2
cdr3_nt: TGTGCCAGCAGCGTAGAGGACCGGGACAGGGGGACCGGGGAGCTGTTTTTT
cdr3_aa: CASSVEDRDRGTGELFF

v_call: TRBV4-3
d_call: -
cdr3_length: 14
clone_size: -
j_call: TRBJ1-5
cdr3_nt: TGCGCCAGCAGCCAAGATCTGCGTAATCAGCCCCAGCATTTT
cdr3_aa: CASSQDLRNQPQHF

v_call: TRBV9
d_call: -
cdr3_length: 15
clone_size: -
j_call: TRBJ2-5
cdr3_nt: TGTGCCAGCAGCGTAGTGGGGGCCGTCCAAGAGACCCAGTACTTC
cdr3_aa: CASSVVGAVQETQYF

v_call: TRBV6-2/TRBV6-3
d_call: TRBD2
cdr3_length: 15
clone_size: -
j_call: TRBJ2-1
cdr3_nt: TGTGCCAGCAGTTACAAGCTAGCGGGGCTCAATGAGCAGTTCTTC
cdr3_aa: CASSYKLAGLNEQFF

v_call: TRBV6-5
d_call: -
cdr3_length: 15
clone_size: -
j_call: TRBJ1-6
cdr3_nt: TGTGCCAGCAGTTCCTTGACAGGAGGGTTCACACCCCTCCACTTT
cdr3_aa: CASSSLTGGFTPLHF

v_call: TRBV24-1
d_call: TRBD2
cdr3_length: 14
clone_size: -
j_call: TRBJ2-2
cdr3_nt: TGTGCCACCGAGAGGACTAGCATCACCGGGGAGCTGTTTTTT
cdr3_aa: CATERTSITGELFF

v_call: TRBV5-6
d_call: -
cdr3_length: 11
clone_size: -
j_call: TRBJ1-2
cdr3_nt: TGTGCCAGCAGCTTGGGCTATGGCTACACCTTC
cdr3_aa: CASSLGYGYTF

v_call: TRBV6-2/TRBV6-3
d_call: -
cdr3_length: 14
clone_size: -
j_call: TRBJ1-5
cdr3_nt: TGTGCCAGCAGTTCCGACAGGCCCAATCAGCCCCAGCATTTT
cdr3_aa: CASSSDRPNQPQHF

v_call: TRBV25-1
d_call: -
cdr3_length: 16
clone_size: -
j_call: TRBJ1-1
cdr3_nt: TGTGCCAGCAGTGATTCAATCTGGACAGAGAACACTGAAGCTTTCTTT
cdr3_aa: CASSDSIWTENTEAFF

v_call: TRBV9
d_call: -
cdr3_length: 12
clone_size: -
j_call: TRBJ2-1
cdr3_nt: TGTGCCAGCAGCCCGGGGCGCGGTGAGCAGTTCTTC
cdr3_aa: CASSPGRGEQFF

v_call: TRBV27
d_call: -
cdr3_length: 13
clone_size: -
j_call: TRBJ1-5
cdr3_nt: TGTGCCAGCAGTTATTCCGTAAATCAGCCCCAGCATTTT
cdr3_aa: CASSYSVNQPQHF

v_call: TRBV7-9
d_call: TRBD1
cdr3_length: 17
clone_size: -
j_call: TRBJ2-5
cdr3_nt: TGTGCCAGCAGCTTAGAAAGTTGGGACAGGGGGCTGGAGACCCAGTACTTC
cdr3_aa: CASSLESWDRGLETQYF

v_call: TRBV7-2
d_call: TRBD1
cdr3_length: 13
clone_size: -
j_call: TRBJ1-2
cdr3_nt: TGTGCCAGCAGCTTGGGACAGTCCTATGGCTACACCTTC
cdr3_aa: CASSLGQSYGYTF

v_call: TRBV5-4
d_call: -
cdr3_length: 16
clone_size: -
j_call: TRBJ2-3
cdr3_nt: TGTGCCAGCAGCTTGTTCCCTAGCCAGGGCACAGATACGCAGTATTTT
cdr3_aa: CASSLFPSQGTDTQYF

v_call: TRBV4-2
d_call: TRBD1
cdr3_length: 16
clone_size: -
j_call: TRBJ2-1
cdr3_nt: TGTGCCAGCAGCCATGCACAGGGGACGATAACCGATGAGCAGTTCTTC
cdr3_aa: CASSHAQGTITDEQFF

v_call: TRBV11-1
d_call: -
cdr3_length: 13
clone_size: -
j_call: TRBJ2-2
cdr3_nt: TGTGCCAGCAGCTTAGAGAACACCGGGGAGCTGTTTTTT
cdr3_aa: CASSLENTGELFF

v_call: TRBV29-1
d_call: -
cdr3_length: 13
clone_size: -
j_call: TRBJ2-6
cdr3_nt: TGCAGCGTCAAGGCCTCTGGGGCCAACGTCCTGACTTTC
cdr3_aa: CSVKASGANVLTF

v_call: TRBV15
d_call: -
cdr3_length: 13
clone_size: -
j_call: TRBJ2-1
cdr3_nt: TGTGCCACCAGCAGAGATCGTTCAAGTGAGCAGTTCTTC
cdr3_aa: CATSRDRSSEQFF

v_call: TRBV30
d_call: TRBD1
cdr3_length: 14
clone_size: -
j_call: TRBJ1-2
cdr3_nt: TGTGCCTGGAGTCTACTTCAGGGGGCACATGGCTACACCTTC
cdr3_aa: CAWSLLQGAHGYTF

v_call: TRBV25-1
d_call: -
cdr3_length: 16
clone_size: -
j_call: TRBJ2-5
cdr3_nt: TGTGCCAGCGGAAACCGGGATCCCGCCGGGGGAGAGACCCAGTACTTC
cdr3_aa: CASGNRDPAGGETQYF

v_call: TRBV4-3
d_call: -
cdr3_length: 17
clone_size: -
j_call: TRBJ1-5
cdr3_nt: TGCGCCAGCAGCCAAGATGCGAGGGGGGGTAGCAATCAGCCCCAGCATTTT
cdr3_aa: CASSQDARGGSNQPQHF

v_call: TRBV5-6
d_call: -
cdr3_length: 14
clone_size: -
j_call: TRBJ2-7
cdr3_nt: TGTGCCAGCAGCTTACTCTGGAAGGGTCCCGAGCAGTACTTC
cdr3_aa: CASSLLWKGPEQYF

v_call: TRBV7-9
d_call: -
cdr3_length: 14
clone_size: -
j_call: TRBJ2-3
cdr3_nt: TGTGCCAGCAGCGTACAGGGTTCTGTAGATACGCAGTATTTT
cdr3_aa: CASSVQGSVDTQYF

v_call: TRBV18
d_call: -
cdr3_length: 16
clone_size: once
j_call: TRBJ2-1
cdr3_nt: TGTGCCAGCTCACCAATTTATGCGGGACATTACAATGAGCAGTTCTTC
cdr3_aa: CASSPIYAGHYNEQFF

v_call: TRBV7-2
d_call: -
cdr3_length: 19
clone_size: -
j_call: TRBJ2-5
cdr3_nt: TGTGCCAGCAGCTTAGTCGTCAGGGCGAGAGGTACGACGCAAGAGACCCAGTACTTC
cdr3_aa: CASSLVVRARGTTQETQYF

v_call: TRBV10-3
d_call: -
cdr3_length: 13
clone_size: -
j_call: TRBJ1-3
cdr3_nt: TGTGCCATCAAAGATGACTCTGGAAACACCATATATTTT
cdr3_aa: CAIKDDSGNTIYF

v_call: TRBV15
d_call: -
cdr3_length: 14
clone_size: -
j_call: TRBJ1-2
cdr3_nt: TGTGCCACCAGCAGAGAGCTGCATAACTATGGCTACACCTTC
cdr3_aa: CATSRELHNYGYTF

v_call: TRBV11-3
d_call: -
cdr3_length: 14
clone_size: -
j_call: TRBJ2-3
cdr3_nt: TGTGCCAGCAGCTTGGTTAGAGGGGGAGATACGCAGTATTTT
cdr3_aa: CASSLVRGGDTQYF

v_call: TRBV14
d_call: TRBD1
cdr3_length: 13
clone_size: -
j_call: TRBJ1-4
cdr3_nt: TGTGCCAGCAGCCGGGACAGGGCGGGAAAACTGTTTTTT
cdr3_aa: CASSRDRAGKLFF

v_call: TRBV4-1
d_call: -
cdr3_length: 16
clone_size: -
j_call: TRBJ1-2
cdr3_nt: TGCGCCAGCAGCCCCGACTTGGGCTCAGCTAACTATGGCTACACCTTC
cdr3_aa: CASSPDLGSANYGYTF